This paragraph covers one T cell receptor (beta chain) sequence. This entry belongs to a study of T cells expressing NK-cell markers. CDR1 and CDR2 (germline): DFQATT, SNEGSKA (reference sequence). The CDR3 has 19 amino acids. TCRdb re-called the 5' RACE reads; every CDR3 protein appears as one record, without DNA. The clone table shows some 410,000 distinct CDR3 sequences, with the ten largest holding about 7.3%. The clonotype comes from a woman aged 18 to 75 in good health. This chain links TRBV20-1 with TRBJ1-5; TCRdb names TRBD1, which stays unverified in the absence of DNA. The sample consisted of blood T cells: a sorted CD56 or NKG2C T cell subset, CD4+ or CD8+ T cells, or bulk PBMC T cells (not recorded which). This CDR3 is CSASLGQGAPPYSNQPQHF.